A single T cell receptor beta chain is shown here with its context. Its target is unknown. Resections took place in Japan or China from the mid-2010s to the late 2010s. Each case's diagnosis was confirmed by two pathologists on H&E. This sample was included in a study of immune evolution from preneoplasia to lung adenocarcinoma. TCRdb's table, derived via immunoSEQ multiplex PCR, lists solely in-frame clones and lacks some. Of roughly 13,000 clones listed, approximately 81% were seen once; the top ten hold 3.5% to 5%. Germline V gives CDR1 SNHLY, CDR2 FYNNEI. This CDR3 comprises 15 residues. V lost 7 bases to trimming and J lost 10 bases, with 20 bases between them. Study results and limitations: Normal lung had the highest top T cell clone frequencies. Normal lung had highest clonality; later lesions appeared denser, more diverse.

Sequenced: FFPE minimally invasive lung adenocarcinoma tissue. This TCR came from a person aged 70 to 85 with lung adenocarcinoma. This chain joins TRBV2 and TRBJ1-6, with D possibly TRBD1 on 5 matching bases. The CDR3 DNA follows: TGTGCCAGCACCCGAGGGGCAGGTGGTATATCACCCCTCCACTTT. Translating it yields CASTRGAGGISPLHF.